The next 31 T cell receptor beta chains were all read from a single sample in a study of memory CD4+ T cells and cytomegalovirus serostatus. Produced via immunoSEQ multiplex PCR; TCRdb's table is partial and in-frame only. The sample includes 35,000 to 55,000 clones, around 82% of them seen just once. Single viable CD3+CD4+CD8-CD45RO+ cells were sorted as the memory CD4+ T cells. Sequenced sample: memory CD4+ T cells from blood. All receptors derive from an adult in good health and CMV-seronegative.

The chain recombines TRBV5-5 with TRBJ1-5, with a possible D match to TRBD1 (5 bases). Between the trimmed V and J ends, which lost 6 bases and 7 bases, there was a span of 14 bases. The CDR3 runs 13 residues. Germline CDR1 is SGHKS and CDR2 is YYEKEE (reference sequence). The DNA of the CDR3 is TGTGCCAGCAATTTGGGGGGGAGCCAGCCCCAGCATTTT. Its protein is CASNLGGSQPQHF. The full variable domain, rest sourced from reference TRBV5-5 and TRBJ1-5, is DAGVTQSPTHLIKTRGQQVTLRCSPISGHKSVSWYQQVLGQGPQFIFQYYEKEERGRGNFPDRFSARQFPNYSSELNVNALLLGDSALYLCASNLGGSQPQHFGDGTRLSIL.

V gene TRBV2 combines with J gene TRBJ2-4; D is undetermined. The CDR3 is 15 residues long. Germline V gene lookup returns CDR1 SNHLY and CDR2 FYNNEI. The V gene lost 8 bases and the J gene lost 1 base, with 15 bases spanning the gap. CDR3 sequence reads: CASCGQTRAKNIQYF. The DNA for the CDR3 is TGTGCCAGCTGTGGGCAAACTCGGGCCAAAAACATTCAGTACTTC.

This chain uses TRBV4-1 with TRBJ1-4; the match to TRBD1 covers 8 bases. V was clipped by 3 bases and J by 8 bases; unmatched bases: 11. Germline V lookup: CDR1 MGHRA, CDR2 YSYEKL. The length of the CDR3 is 16 residues. The CDR3: CASSHDRGGTYEKLFF. The CDR3 DNA reads as TGCGCCAGCAGCCACGACAGGGGCGGGACCTACGAAAAACTGTTTTTT.

The V and J genes are TRBV15 and TRBJ1-2, with D possibly being TRBD1 (6 bases). V shed 0 bases and J shed 6 bases, with 20 bases lying between them. The germline CDR1 and CDR2 sequences are LNHNV and YYDKDF (reference sequence). The CDR3 is made up of 17 amino acids. The CDR3 DNA reads as TGTGCCACCAGCAGAGATAAGCGGAGGCCAGGGGACAATGGCTACACCTTC. Translating gives CATSRDKRRPGDNGYTF.

As DNA, the CDR3 is TGTGCCAGCAGCTCCTTCGGGGGGGGCTACGAGCAGTACTTC. It encodes CASSSFGGGYEQYF. This chain connects TRBV7-2 to TRBJ2-7, with TRBD2 identical over 8 bases. CDR3 length: 14 amino acids. The J segment lost 3 bases and the V segment lost 4 bases, leaving 5 bases of the junction unmatched. CDR1 and CDR2 (germline): SGHTA, FQGNSA.

Concerning this clone: The sample holds other DNA sequences that translate to the same CDR3. V and J are TRBV7-2 and TRBJ2-5; D is unresolved. V lost 2 bases, J lost 2 bases, and 6 bases lay in between. Germline V gene sequence: CDR1 SGHTA, CDR2 FQGNSA. This CDR3 has 13 residues. The CDR3 DNA reads as TGTGCCAGCAGCTTAACCCCTCAAGAGACCCAGTACTTC. Protein: CASSLTPQETQYF.

This chain joins TRBV6-1 and TRBJ1-2; D not resolved. Germline V gives CDR1 MNHNS, CDR2 SASEGT. Between the trimmed V and J ends, which lost 3 bases and 9 bases, there was a span of 14 bases. The CDR3 is 13 amino acids. The CDR3 bases are TGTGCCAGCAGTGATTGGGGTCGGATGAGCTACACCTTC. Protein product: CASSDWGRMSYTF.

The chain couples TRBV29-1 to TRBJ1-1; 7 bases fit TRBD1. In germline, CDR1 is SQVTM, CDR2 ANQGSEA. This CDR3 has 10 residues. V dropped 7 bases and J dropped 4; count of bases not matched to a gene: 0. The DNA for the CDR3 is TGCAGCGGGGACAGCACTGAAGCTTTCTTT. Encoded protein: CSGDSTEAFF.

The rearrangement uses TRBV5-5 and TRBJ1-6; TRBD1 aligns across 7 bases. V was pared by 5 bases and J by 7 bases, with 6 bases of the junction left unmatched. Looked up from germline, CDR1 is SGHKS and CDR2 is YYEKEE (reference sequence). CDR3 length equals 14 residues. DNA for the CDR3: TGTGCCAGCAGAGCAGGGGGAGGGAATTCACCCCTCCACTTT. Translated: CASRAGGGNSPLHF. The whole variable domain, remainder taken from reference TRBV5-5 and TRBJ1-6, is DAGVTQSPTHLIKTRGQQVTLRCSPISGHKSVSWYQQVLGQGPQFIFQYYEKEERGRGNFPDRFSARQFPNYSSELNVNALLLGDSALYLCASRAGGGNSPLHFGNGTRLTVT.

The rearrangement joins TRBV30 to TRBJ1-1; D is perhaps TRBD1 (6 bases). CDR1 GTSNPN and CDR2 SVGIG come from the germline V gene (reference sequence). V gave up 0 bases and J gave up 7 bases, with 6 bases separating them. The CDR3 spans 11 residues. CDR3 sequence: CAWSVQGEAFF. CDR3 bases: TGTGCCTGGAGTGTACAGGGTGAAGCTTTCTTT.

The chain uses TRBV29-1 and TRBJ2-1; tentatively, D is TRBD1 (6 bases). Germline values: CDR1 SQVTM, CDR2 ANQGSEA. This CDR3 has 11 residues. V dropped 7 bases and J dropped 4 bases, with 8 bases sitting between them. The CDR3 region has the DNA TGCAGCGCGGACAGTTACAATGAGCAGTTCTTC. It translates to CSADSYNEQFF.

Relative to its sample, this clone is medium-sized. Written as DNA, the CDR3 is TGTGCCAGTAGTGACAGGGGGAACACTGAAGCTTTCTTT. Amino acids: CASSDRGNTEAFF. The gene calls are TRBV19 and TRBJ1-1, with 8 bases aligning to TRBD1. The CDR3 is 13 residues long. Trimming at V came to 5 bases and at J to 1 base, leaving 0 bases not matched to a gene. Germline CDR1 is LNHDA and CDR2 is SQIVND (reference sequence).

The chain employs TRBV19 and TRBJ1-4, with 9 bases that match TRBD1. The germline V gene has CDR1 LNHDA and CDR2 SQIVND (reference sequence). Germline trimming cut 8 bases from V and 6 bases from J; bases unmatched to any gene: 4. The CDR3 loop spans 13 amino acids. CDR3 sequence reads: CASRRTGDEKLFF. CDR3 sequence (DNA): TGTGCCAGTCGCAGGACAGGGGATGAAAAACTGTTTTTT.

Note on this clone: This sample includes further DNA sequences coding for the same CDR3. The V call is TRBV10-3, the J call TRBJ2-7, with D perhaps TRBD2 (5 bases). This CDR3 comprises 13 residues. V was clipped by 5 bases and J by 0 bases, with 8 bases between them. In germline, CDR1 is ENHRY, CDR2 SYGVKD. The CDR3 DNA reads TGTGCCATCAGTAGTGACTACTCCTACGAGCAGTACTTC. Translating gives CAISSDYSYEQYF.

The CDR3 DNA reads as TGTGCCAGCAGCCTACAGGGGGCGGATGGCTACACCTTC. It translates to CASSLQGADGYTF. This chain links TRBV11-2 with TRBJ1-2; 9 nucleotides line up with TRBD1. V was pared by 5 bases and J by 6 bases, with 4 bases of the junction left unmatched. This CDR3 spans 13 amino acids. Germline assignment: CDR1 SGHAT and CDR2 FQNNGV.

The chain carries TRBV30 and TRBJ2-7; the D is unclear. Germline V gene lookup returns CDR1 GTSNPN and CDR2 SVGIG (reference sequence). With 3 bases removed from V and 0 bases from J, the gap between germline ends came to 9 bases. CDR3 length: 13 amino acids. The CDR3 bases are TGTGCCTGGAGCGGGCGTAGCTCCTACGAGCAGTACTTC. Translation: CAWSGRSSYEQYF.

The chain employs TRBV5-6 and TRBJ1-4; D is unresolved. The V gene lost 2 bases and the J gene lost 4 bases, with 15 bases spanning the gap. Germline V gives CDR1 SGHDT, CDR2 YYEEEE. This CDR3 has 16 amino acids. CDR3 coding DNA: TGTGCCAGCAGCTTCACCCCAACCTCCAATAATGAAAAACTGTTTTTT. Its protein is CASSFTPTSNNEKLFF.

The chain combines TRBV11-2 with TRBJ1-1; D possibly corresponds to TRBD1 (5 bases). Trimming stripped 1 base from V and 5 bases from J, with 14 bases between. There are 15 residues in the CDR3. CDR1 is SGHAT, CDR2 FQNNGV, per germline. This chain's CDR3 is CASSLVPGGETEAFF. DNA for the CDR3: TGTGCCAGCAGCTTAGTGCCGGGAGGGGAGACTGAAGCTTTCTTT.

This chain uses TRBV30 with TRBJ2-3, with D hard to call. Germline V gene data show CDR1 as GTSNPN and CDR2 as SVGIG (reference sequence). The CDR3 covers 13 residues. Trimming cost V 0 bases and J 1 base, with 5 bases left between them. The chain's CDR3 is CAWSVQGTDTQYF. Here the CDR3 DNA reads TGTGCCTGGAGTGTACAAGGCACAGATACGCAGTATTTT. Looking up the rest from reference TRBV30 and TRBJ2-3 gives the full variable domain: SQTIHQWPATLVQPVGSPLSLECTVEGTSNPNLYWYRQAAGRGLQLLFYSVGIGQISSEVPQNLSASRPQDRQFILSSKKLLLSDSGFYLCAWSVQGTDTQYFGPGTRLTVL.

This rearrangement joins TRBV30 to TRBJ2-3; 8 nucleotides match TRBD2. The CDR3 has 15 residues. Trimming at V came to 5 bases and at J to 2 bases, leaving 9 bases not matched to a gene. The germline V gene encodes CDR1 GTSNPN and CDR2 SVGIG (reference sequence). As DNA, the CDR3 is TGTGCCTGGGGGAGAAGCGGGGGCCCCACAGATACGCAGTATTTT. Amino acid sequence: CAWGRSGGPTDTQYF.

This clone was observed a single time. The chain has TRBV29-1 and TRBJ2-2; 9 bases line up with TRBD1. J was trimmed by 3 bases and V by 7 bases; bases with no gene match: 6. CDR1 and CDR2 (germline): SQVTM, ANQGSEA. The CDR3 runs 14 residues. The CDR3 DNA reads TGCAGCGCACGACAGGGGGTGGACACCGGGGAGCTGTTTTTT. Its translation is CSARQGVDTGELFF.

The V gene is TRBV6-1, the J gene TRBJ1-1; D unresolved. V lost 1 base and J lost 9, with 9 bases in between. Germline assignment: CDR1 MNHNS and CDR2 SASEGT. The CDR3 sequence is 12 residues long. CDR3 nucleotide sequence: TGTGCCAGCAGTGAAGGGGAGGGCCAAGCTTTCTTT. It specifies CASSEGEGQAFF.

In this sample, this clone turned up once. The rearrangement uses TRBV10-3 and TRBJ2-7, with D tentatively TRBD1 (6 bases). Trimming took 4 bases from V and 4 from J, leaving 11 bases between them. There are 13 residues in the CDR3. Per germline, CDR1 ENHRY and CDR2 SYGVKD. This chain's CDR3 is CAISVDSRYEQYF. The CDR3 DNA sequence: TGTGCCATCAGTGTGGACAGCCGATACGAGCAGTACTTC.

This chain connects TRBV30 to TRBJ2-3, with 9 bases fitting TRBD2. Germline V lookup: CDR1 GTSNPN, CDR2 SVGIG (reference sequence). The CDR3 runs to 16 residues. Trimming removed 0 bases from V and 4 bases from J; junction bases left unmatched: 8. The CDR3 region is CAWSVLGAGGADTQYF. CDR3 nucleotides: TGTGCCTGGAGTGTACTTGGGGCGGGGGGGGCAGATACGCAGTATTTT.

This rearrangement joins TRBV29-1 to TRBJ2-1; 7 positions match TRBD1. From germline, CDR1 is SQVTM and CDR2 ANQGSEA. The V and J ends lost 4 bases and 2 bases, in that order; junction bases with no gene match: 5. The CDR3 loop spans 14 amino acids. CDR3 bases: TGCAGCGTTGGAACAGGGGACCCCTACAATGAGCAGTTCTTC. This codes for CSVGTGDPYNEQFF.

J is TRBJ2-4 and V is TRBV5-1, with D tentatively TRBD2 (6 bases). The ends were cut back, 4 bases at V and 9 bases at J, with 11 bases in the middle. The CDR3 consists of 12 residues. Germline V gene lookup returns CDR1 SGHRS and CDR2 YFSETQ. The DNA for the CDR3 is TGCGCCAGCAGCCGGGACTCACTCATTCAGTACTTC. Amino acids: CASSRDSLIQYF.

The chain recombines TRBV4-3 with TRBJ2-5; D is uncertain. The CDR3 has 13 amino acids. Germline loops: CDR1 LGHNA, CDR2 YSLEER. Trimming cost V 1 base and J 7 bases, with 10 bases left between them. The CDR3 here is CASSQGPLGTQYF. The CDR3 nucleotides are TGCGCCAGCAGCCAAGGCCCACTGGGGACCCAGTACTTC.

This chain links TRBV5-1 with TRBJ1-2, with unresolved D. The CDR3 runs 16 residues. Trimming pared 4 bases from V and 0 bases from J, leaving 16 bases between. Germline CDR1 is SGHRS and CDR2 is YFSETQ. DNA for the CDR3: TGCGCCAGCAGCCGGGAGGGAAACCCAGCTAACTATGGCTACACCTTC. As protein: CASSREGNPANYGYTF.

The chain has TRBV28 and TRBJ1-1; unclear D gene. The CDR3 has 12 amino acids. The V gene's germline CDR1 is MDHEN and CDR2 SYDVKM. The V and J ends lost 5 bases and 4 bases respectively, with 8 bases between them. This CDR3 is CASSLGVTEAFF. CDR3 nucleotides: TGTGCCAGCAGTCTTGGGGTCACTGAAGCTTTCTTT.

The V gene is TRBV28, the J gene TRBJ1-1; D ambiguous. V shed 2 bases and J shed 11 bases, with 21 bases lying between them. Germline-derived CDR1 and CDR2 are MDHEN and SYDVKM. CDR3 length: 15 residues. The CDR3 loop reads CASSLRPAAAEVAFF. The CDR3, as DNA: TGTGCCAGCAGTTTACGTCCGGCGGCGGCCGAAGTGGCTTTCTTT.

The CDR3 DNA reads as TGTGCCAGCAGCTTCCGGGACAAAAACGATCGGCCCCAGCATTTT. This encodes CASSFRDKNDRPQHF. The chain combines TRBV7-7 with TRBJ1-5; D may be TRBD1 (6 bases). The germline V gene has CDR1 SSHAT and CDR2 FNYEAQ (reference sequence). V was clipped by 3 bases and J by 9 bases, with 18 bases between them. This CDR3 comprises 15 residues.